The entry below describes one TCR beta chain. Its antigen remains unknown. The data stem from a study of early T cells in non-severe SARS-CoV-2 infection. Study-level background: Sequenced material consisted of bulk RNA (from unsorted whole blood), and chains were unpaired. Study-wide results and caveats: VDJdb-based matching was biased toward anti-spike CD8 responses and missed private and CD4 specificities.

The TCR library protocol attached unique molecular identifiers to the individual cDNA molecules. A single record per CDR3 protein comes from TCRdb applying MiXCR to the 5' RACE reads. The sample holds fewer than 100,000 distinct CDR3 sequences, more than 5% seen once. What was sequenced was whole blood. The receptor was isolated from an adult who was a healthcare worker with PCR-confirmed SARS-CoV-2 infection or an uninfected control (not recorded which).

CDR3 loop: CSARAGTGSRTEAFF. CDR3 DNA sequence: TGCAGTGCTAGGGCCGGGACAGGGTCGAGAACTGAAGCTTTCTTT. This chain uses TRBV20-1 with TRBJ1-1; 9 bases agree with TRBD1. Germline values: CDR1 DFQATT, CDR2 SNEGSKA (reference sequence). V lost 3 bases and J lost 5; bases outside the gene matches: 10. The length of the CDR3 is 15 residues.